A single sample gave rise to the 20 T cell receptor beta chains below, sequenced in a study of regulatory T cells in long-lasting Graves disease. Arm-PCR with iRepertoire HTBI primers amplified the CDR3 regions for these TCR beta libraries. Via MiXCR, TCRdb re-called the multiplex PCR reads, giving one row per CDR3 protein. The sample yields about 440,000 distinct CDR3 sequences, roughly 15% seen once. Time point defined: newly diagnosed GD, antithyroid drugs for less than 3 months. The TCR library was made from RNA that had been extracted from PBMCs in TRIzol. This sample also appeared in a second study, on T cells in Graves' hyperthyroidism and ophthalmopathy.

Source: peripheral blood mononuclear cells (PBMCs), taken at new diagnosis, from a patient treated with antithyroid drugs. These receptor sequences come from a woman aged 30 to 39 with Graves disease.

This clonotype was counted only a few times. This sequence joins TRBV11-2 and TRBJ2-1; TRBD2 aligns across 12 bases. The CDR3 consists of 20 residues. V lost 5 bases, J lost 0 bases, and 14 bases stayed unmatched. Germline V CDR1 and CDR2: SGHAT, FQNNGV. In DNA form, the CDR3 reads TGTGCCAGCAGCCCTACCGCTGGGACTAGCGGGTTCGACTCCTACAATGAGCAGTTCTTC. Protein product: CASSPTAGTSGFDSYNEQFF.

The chain joins TRBV2 to TRBJ1-5; the match to TRBD1 covers 9 bases. Germline V CDR1 and CDR2: SNHLY, FYNNEI. With V trimmed by 6 bases and J by 0 bases, 15 bases remained unmatched. The CDR3 loop spans 19 amino acids. CDR3 in amino acids: CASSLDRDRVDDSNQPQHF. As DNA, the CDR3 is TGTGCCAGCAGCTTGGACCGGGACAGGGTCGATGATAGCAATCAGCCCCAGCATTTT.

Ten or more counts support this clonotype. The rearrangement uses TRBV28 and TRBJ1-1, with D unresolved. The CDR3 contains 17 residues. V was clipped by 5 bases and J by 2 bases, with 21 bases between them. CDR1 and CDR2 (germline): MDHEN, SYDVKM. The CDR3 sequence: CASSRSFRGRRNTEAFF. CDR3 coding DNA: TGTGCCAGCAGTCGATCCTTCCGCGGACGACGAAACACTGAAGCTTTCTTT.

This clonotype was found a few times. It differs at one base from a far larger clone, so likely a read error. This sequence joins TRBV27 and TRBJ2-3, with D perhaps TRBD1 or TRBD2 (5 bases each). TRBJ2-7 explains the end of the DNA better; the J call may be wrong. Germline CDR1 reads MNHEY; CDR2 reads SMNVEV (reference sequence). The length of the CDR3 is 16 residues. The DNA of the CDR3 is TGTGCCAGCAGTTCCCTGGCCAGGGACGGTGGATACGAGCAGTACTTC. Translation: CASSSLARDGGYEQYF.

This chain connects TRBV18 to TRBJ2-7; no definite D call. Germline values: CDR1 KGHSH, CDR2 LQKENI. The CDR3 extends over 16 amino acids. Trimming stripped 0 bases from V and 0 bases from J, with 12 bases between. The CDR3 protein is CASSPPSSVDSYEQYF. DNA of the CDR3: TGTGCCAGCTCACCACCGAGTTCGGTTGACTCCTACGAGCAGTACTTC.

This clonotype was counted many times. The chain uses TRBV4-2 and TRBJ2-2; the match to TRBD1 covers 8 bases. CDR3 length: 16 residues. Germline loops: CDR1 LGHNA, CDR2 YNFKEQ. V dropped 0 bases and J dropped 7; count of bases not matched to a gene: 7. Here the CDR3 reads CASSQDTGGPYGELFF. CDR3 nucleotides: TGTGCCAGCAGCCAAGATACAGGGGGGCCCTACGGGGAGCTGTTTTTT.

This clonotype was counted ten times or more. CDR3: CATSDPSPGQGVNEQFF. CDR3 coding DNA: TGTGCCACCAGTGATCCGAGCCCGGGACAGGGTGTGAATGAGCAGTTCTTC. This chain joins TRBV24-1 and TRBJ2-1; 9 bases are shared with TRBD1. J lost 7 bases, V lost 3 bases, and 12 bases had no gene match. The CDR3 runs to 17 residues. CDR1 and CDR2 (germline): KGHDR, SFDVKD.

This clonotype was recorded only once. At one end the junction does not follow the germline gene, possibly because of a read error. The chain uses TRBV9 and TRBJ1-1; D is uncertain. The CDR3 has 13 residues. CDR1 is SGDLS, CDR2 YYNGEE, per germline. CDR3 sequence (DNA): TGTGCCAGCAGCGTAGAGGGAATTTCCAGGCGTAGCTTT. Its translation is CASSVEGISRRSF.

The sample holds many counts of this clonotype. The chain couples TRBV30 to TRBJ2-1; D is possibly TRBD2 (5 bases). The V gene lost 2 bases and the J gene lost 8 bases, with 19 bases spanning the gap. The CDR3 totals 15 residues. CDR1 is GTSNPN, CDR2 SVGIG, per germline (reference sequence). Here the CDR3 DNA reads TGTGCCTGGAGTCCCCTAATGGGAGTCGGGGATGAGCAGTTCTTC. Translation gives CAWSPLMGVGDEQFF.

In this sample, this clonotype turned up many times. V gene TRBV6-1 combines with J gene TRBJ2-1, with D possibly called TRBD1 or TRBD2 (5 bases each). Trimming removed 7 bases from V and 6 bases from J, with 22 bases in between. Germline lookup yields CDR1 MNHNS and CDR2 SASEGT. The CDR3 spans 16 residues. The CDR3 nucleotides read TGTGCCAGCAACCCAAGTGGGGACCGCCTGGGCAATGAGCAGTTCTTC. Encoded protein: CASNPSGDRLGNEQFF.

The gene calls are TRBV20-1 and TRBJ2-2; D unresolved. CDR1 is DFQATT and CDR2 is SNEGSKA in the germline V gene (reference sequence). The CDR3 runs 10 residues. V lost 7 bases to trimming and J lost 8 bases, with 8 bases between them. The CDR3 coding sequence is TGCAGTGTTCGAGATGGGGAGCTGTTTTTT. Protein product: CSVRDGELFF.

This rearrangement joins TRBV29-1 to TRBJ2-3; 7 bases are shared with TRBD1. CDR1 is SQVTM and CDR2 is ANQGSEA in the germline V gene. V gave up 4 bases and J gave up 2 bases; unmatched junction bases: 6. The CDR3 totals 14 residues. The CDR3 reads CSVVGTVNTDTQYF. In nucleotides, the CDR3 is TGCAGCGTTGTGGGGACAGTTAACACAGATACGCAGTATTTT.

This clonotype came up many times. The chain combines TRBV6-1 with TRBJ2-7, with D possibly TRBD1 on 5 matching bases. With 10 bases removed from V and 0 bases from J, the gap between germline ends came to 16 bases. This CDR3 has 14 amino acids. Germline CDR1 MNHNS, CDR2 SASEGT. The CDR3 region has the DNA TGTGCCACCACGAAGACAGCCAGCTCCTACGAGCAGTACTTC. Its translation: CATTKTASSYEQYF.

Turning to this clonotype: This may be a read error: a much more frequent sequence differs by one nucleotide. CDR3 coding DNA: TGTGCCAGCTCACCAGGGACAGCGGTCTACGGGCAGTACTTC. Residues: CASSPGTAVYGQYF. The chain is built from TRBV18 and TRBJ2-7, with 7 positions matching TRBD1. This CDR3 contains 14 residues. Germline V CDR1 and CDR2: KGHSH, LQKENI.

This clonotype was counted at least ten times. V is TRBV7-2 and J is TRBJ2-1; 12 nucleotides line up with TRBD2. Trimming cost V 4 bases and J 10 bases; bases outside gene matches: 14. The CDR3 totals 17 residues. Germline values: CDR1 SGHTA, CDR2 FQGNSA. CDR3 nucleotide sequence: TGTGCCAGCAGCTCAGGCCCCGCTAGCGGGAGGGCAGGGGAGCAGTTCTTC. It yields the protein CASSSGPASGRAGEQFF.

The table lists this clonotype with a few counts. The chain employs TRBV15 and TRBJ1-5; no clear D gene. The CDR3 loop spans 13 amino acids. V was shortened by 2 bases and J by 3 bases, with 5 bases between the two germline ends. In germline, CDR1 is LNHNV, CDR2 YYDKDF (reference sequence). The CDR3 protein is CATSRKDNQPQHF. The CDR3 DNA reads as TGTGCCACCAGCAGAAAGGACAATCAGCCCCAGCATTTT.

This chain uses TRBV6-1 with TRBJ2-3; 10 bases are shared with TRBD2. V lost 5 bases, J lost 3 bases, and 5 bases stayed unmatched. The CDR3 totals 15 residues. The V gene's germline CDR1 is MNHNS and CDR2 SASEGT. The CDR3 sequence is CASSLAGVRTDTQYF. Here the CDR3 DNA reads TGTGCCAGCAGTCTAGCGGGAGTTCGGACAGATACGCAGTATTTT.

This clonotype was recorded at least ten times. The J gene is TRBJ2-1, the V gene TRBV10-3; 10 bases are shared with TRBD2. CDR3 size: 15 residues. Unmatched junction bases numbered 2, after V lost 6 bases and J lost 0 bases. In germline, CDR1 is ENHRY, CDR2 SYGVKD. CDR3: CAIRPSGGSYNEQFF. The CDR3 region has the DNA TGTGCCATCAGGCCTAGCGGGGGCTCCTACAATGAGCAGTTCTTC.

The chain links TRBV6-1 to TRBJ2-7; 8 bases agree with TRBD1. The germline V gene encodes CDR1 MNHNS and CDR2 SASEGT. The CDR3 is 16 amino acids. With 5 bases clipped from V and 0 bases from J, the junction kept 9 bases outside the gene matches. DNA of the CDR3: TGTGCCAGCAGTAACGCTTGGGACAGGAGCTCCTACGAGCAGTACTTC. Translation: CASSNAWDRSSYEQYF.

About this clonotype: The junction departs from the called germline gene at one end, perhaps through a read error. The chain uses TRBV2 and TRBJ2-7; the match to TRBD2 covers 13 bases. The CDR3 extends over 16 amino acids. Germline-derived CDR1 and CDR2 are SNHLY and FYNNEI. The CDR3 reads CASSQRTSGSTYEQYF. The CDR3 region has the DNA TGCGCCAGCAGCCAACGGACTAGCGGGAGTACTTACGAGCAGTACTTC.